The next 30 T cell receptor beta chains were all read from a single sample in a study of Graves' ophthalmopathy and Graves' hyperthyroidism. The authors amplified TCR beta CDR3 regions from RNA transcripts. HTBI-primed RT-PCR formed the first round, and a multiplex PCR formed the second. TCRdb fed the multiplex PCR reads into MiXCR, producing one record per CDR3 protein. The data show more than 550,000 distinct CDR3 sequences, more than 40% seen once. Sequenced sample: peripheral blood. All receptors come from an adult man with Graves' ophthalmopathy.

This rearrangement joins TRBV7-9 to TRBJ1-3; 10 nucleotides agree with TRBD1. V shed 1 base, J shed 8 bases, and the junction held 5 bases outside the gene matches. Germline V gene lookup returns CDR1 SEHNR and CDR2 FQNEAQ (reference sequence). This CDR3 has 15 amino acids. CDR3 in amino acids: CASSLGVGTGDTIYF. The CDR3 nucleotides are TGTGCCAGCAGCTTAGGGGTCGGGACAGGGGACACCATATATTTT.

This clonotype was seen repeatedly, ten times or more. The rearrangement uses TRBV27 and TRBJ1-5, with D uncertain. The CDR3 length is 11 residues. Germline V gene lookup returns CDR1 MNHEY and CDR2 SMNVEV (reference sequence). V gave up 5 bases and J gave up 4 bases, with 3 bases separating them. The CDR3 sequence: CASSQNQPQHF. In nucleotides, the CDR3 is TGTGCCAGCAGTCAGAATCAGCCCCAGCATTTT.

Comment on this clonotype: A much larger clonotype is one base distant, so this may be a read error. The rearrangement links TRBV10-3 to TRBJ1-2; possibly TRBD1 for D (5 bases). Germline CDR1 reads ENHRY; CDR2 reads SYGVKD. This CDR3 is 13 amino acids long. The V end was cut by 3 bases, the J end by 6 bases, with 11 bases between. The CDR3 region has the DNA TGTGCCATCAGTGACCGTAAAGGGGATGGCTACACCTTC. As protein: CAISDRKGDGYTF.

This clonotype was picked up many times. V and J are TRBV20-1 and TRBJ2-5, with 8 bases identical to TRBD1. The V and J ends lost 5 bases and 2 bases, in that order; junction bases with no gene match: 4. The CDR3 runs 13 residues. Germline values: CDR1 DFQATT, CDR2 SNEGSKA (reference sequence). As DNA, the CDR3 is TGCAGTGCTCCTCGGACAGGGCAAGAGACCCAGTACTTC. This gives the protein CSAPRTGQETQYF.

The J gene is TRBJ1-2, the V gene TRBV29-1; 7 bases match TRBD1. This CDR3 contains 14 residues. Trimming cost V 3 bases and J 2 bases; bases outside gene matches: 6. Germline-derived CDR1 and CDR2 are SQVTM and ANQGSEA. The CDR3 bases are TGCAGCGTTGAGGGAGGGGGCGCAAACTATGGCTACACCTTC. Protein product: CSVEGGGANYGYTF.

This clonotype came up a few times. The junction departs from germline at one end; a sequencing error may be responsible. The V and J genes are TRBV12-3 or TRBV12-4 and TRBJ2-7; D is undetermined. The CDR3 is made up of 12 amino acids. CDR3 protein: CASSSRSYDQYF. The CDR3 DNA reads TGTGCCAGCAGTTCCCGCTCCTACGACCAGTACTTC.

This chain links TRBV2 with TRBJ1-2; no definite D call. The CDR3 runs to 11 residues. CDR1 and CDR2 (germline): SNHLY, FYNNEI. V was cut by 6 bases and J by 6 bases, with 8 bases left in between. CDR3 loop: CASRAIDGYTF. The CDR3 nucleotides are TGTGCCAGCAGGGCTATTGATGGCTACACCTTC. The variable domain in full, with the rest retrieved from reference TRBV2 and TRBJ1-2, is EPEVTQTPSHQVTQMGQEVILRCVPISNHLYFYWYRQILGQKVEFLVSFYNNEISEKSEIFDDQFSVERPDGSNFTLKIRSTKLEDSAMYFCASRAIDGYTFGSGTRLTVV.

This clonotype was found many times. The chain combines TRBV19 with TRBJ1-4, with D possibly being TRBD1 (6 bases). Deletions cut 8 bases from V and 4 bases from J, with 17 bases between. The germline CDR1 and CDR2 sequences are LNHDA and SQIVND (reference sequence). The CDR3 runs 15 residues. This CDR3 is CASEPSPGDNEKLFF. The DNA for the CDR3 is TGTGCCAGTGAACCCAGCCCAGGGGATAATGAAAAACTGTTTTTT.

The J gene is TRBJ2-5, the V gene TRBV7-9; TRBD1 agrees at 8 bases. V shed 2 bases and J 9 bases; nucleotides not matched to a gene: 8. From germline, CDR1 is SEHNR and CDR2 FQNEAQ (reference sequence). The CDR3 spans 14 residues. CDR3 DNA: TGTGCCAGCAGCTTAACGGGCAGGGGGCAGCCCCAGTACTTC. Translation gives CASSLTGRGQPQYF.

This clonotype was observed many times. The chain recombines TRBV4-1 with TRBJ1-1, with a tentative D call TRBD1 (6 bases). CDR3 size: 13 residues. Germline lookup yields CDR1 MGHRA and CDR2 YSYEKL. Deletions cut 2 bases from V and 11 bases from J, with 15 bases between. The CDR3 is CASSQTQGIWAFF. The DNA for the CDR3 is TGCGCCAGCAGCCAAACCCAGGGGATTTGGGCTTTCTTT.

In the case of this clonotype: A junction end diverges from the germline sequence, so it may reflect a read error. CDR3 sequence: CASSDPQVGDGEQYF. Written as DNA, the CDR3 is TGTGCCTCCAGTGACCCCCAGGTGGGGGATGGCGAGCAGTACTTC. The V and J genes are TRBV24-1 and TRBJ2-7, with D possibly being TRBD1 or TRBD2 (5 bases each). Germline V lookup: CDR1 KGHDR, CDR2 SFDVKD. The CDR3 runs 15 residues.

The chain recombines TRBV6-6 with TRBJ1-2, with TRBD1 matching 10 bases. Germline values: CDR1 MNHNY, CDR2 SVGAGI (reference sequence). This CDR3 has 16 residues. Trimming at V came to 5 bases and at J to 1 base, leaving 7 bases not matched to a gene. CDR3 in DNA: TGTGCCAGCAGTAGAACGGGACAGGGGTTTAACTATGGCTACACCTTC. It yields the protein CASSRTGQGFNYGYTF.

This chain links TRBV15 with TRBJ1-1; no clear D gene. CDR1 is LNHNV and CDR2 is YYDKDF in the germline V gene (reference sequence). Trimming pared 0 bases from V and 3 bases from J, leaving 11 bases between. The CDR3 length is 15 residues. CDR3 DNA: TGTGCCACCAGCAGAGATCAAGTCAGGTACACTGAAGCTTTCTTT. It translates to CATSRDQVRYTEAFF. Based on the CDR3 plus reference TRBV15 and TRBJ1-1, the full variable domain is DAMVIQNPRYQVTQFGKPVTLSCSQTLNHNVMYWYQQKSSQAPKLLFHYYDKDFNNEADTPDNFQSRRPNTSFCFLDIRSPGLGDTAMYLCATSRDQVRYTEAFFGQGTRLTVV.

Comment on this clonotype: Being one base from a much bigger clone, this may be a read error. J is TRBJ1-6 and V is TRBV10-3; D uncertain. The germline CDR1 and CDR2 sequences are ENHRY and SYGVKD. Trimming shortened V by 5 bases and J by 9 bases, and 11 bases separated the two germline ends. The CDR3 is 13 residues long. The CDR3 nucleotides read TGTGCCATCAGTTACGGGGAATCTTCACCCCTCCACTTT. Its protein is CAISYGESSPLHF.

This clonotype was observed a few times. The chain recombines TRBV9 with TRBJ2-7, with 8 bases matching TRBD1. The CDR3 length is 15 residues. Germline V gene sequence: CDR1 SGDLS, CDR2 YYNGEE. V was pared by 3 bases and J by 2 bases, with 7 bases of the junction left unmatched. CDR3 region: CASSAGQGAPYEQYF. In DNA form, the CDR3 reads TGTGCCAGCAGCGCCGGACAGGGAGCCCCCTACGAGCAGTACTTC.

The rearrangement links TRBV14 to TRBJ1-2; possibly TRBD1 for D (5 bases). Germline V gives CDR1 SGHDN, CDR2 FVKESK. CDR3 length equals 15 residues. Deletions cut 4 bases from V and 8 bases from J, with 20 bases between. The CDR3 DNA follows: TGTGCCAGCAGCCTGAAGATGGGGCCCGCGAGAGGCTACACCTTC. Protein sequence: CASSLKMGPARGYTF.

The CDR3 sequence: CSTGTGRSSGNTIYF. The CDR3 bases are TGCAGCACTGGGACAGGGAGGTCCTCTGGAAACACCATATATTTT. The chain joins TRBV29-1 to TRBJ1-3; the match to TRBD1 covers 9 bases. The germline CDR1 and CDR2 sequences are SQVTM and ANQGSEA. V lost 8 bases, J lost 0 bases, and 8 bases stayed unmatched. This CDR3 has 15 residues.

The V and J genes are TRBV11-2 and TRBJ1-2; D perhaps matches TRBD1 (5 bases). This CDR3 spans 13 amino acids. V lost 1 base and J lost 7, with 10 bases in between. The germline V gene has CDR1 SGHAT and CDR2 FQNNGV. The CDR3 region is CASSLGGLFGYTF. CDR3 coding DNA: TGTGCCAGCAGCTTAGGGGGACTTTTTGGCTACACCTTC.

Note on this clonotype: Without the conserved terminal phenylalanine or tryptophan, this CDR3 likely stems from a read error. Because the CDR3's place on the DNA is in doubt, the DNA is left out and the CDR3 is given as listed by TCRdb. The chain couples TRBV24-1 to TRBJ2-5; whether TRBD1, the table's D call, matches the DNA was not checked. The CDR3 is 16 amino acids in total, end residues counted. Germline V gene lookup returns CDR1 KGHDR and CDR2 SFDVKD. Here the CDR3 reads CATSDSQGRWGYTFGS.

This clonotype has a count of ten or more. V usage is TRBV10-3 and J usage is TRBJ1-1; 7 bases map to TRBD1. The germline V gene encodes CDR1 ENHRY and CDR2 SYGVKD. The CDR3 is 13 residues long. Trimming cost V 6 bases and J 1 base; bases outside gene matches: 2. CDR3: CAISQGENTEAFF. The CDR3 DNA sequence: TGTGCCATCAGCCAGGGGGAGAACACTGAAGCTTTCTTT.

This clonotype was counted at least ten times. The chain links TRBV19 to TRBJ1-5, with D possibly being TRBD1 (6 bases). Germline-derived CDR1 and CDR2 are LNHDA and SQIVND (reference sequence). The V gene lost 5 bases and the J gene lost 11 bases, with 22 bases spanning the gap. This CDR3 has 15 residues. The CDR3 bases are TGTGCCAGTAGTCCCCCGCTGGGGACAAGGGGGGCCCAGCATTTT. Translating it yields CASSPPLGTRGAQHF.

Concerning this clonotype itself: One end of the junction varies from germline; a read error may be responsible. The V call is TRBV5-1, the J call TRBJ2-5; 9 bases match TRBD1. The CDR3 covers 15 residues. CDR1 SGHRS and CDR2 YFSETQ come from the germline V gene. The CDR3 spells CASSLGQGQGETQYF. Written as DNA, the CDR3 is TGTGCCAGCAGCTTGGGACAGGGCCAAGGAGAGACCCAGTACTTC.

In DNA form, the CDR3 reads TGTGCCAGCAGCAACGACAGGTGGGGACAGCCCCAGCATTTT. Translated: CASSNDRWGQPQHF. The chain has TRBV7-8 and TRBJ1-5; maybe TRBD1 (6 bases). The germline gives CDR1 SGHVS, CDR2 FQNEAQ. The CDR3 length is 14 residues. Between the trimmed V and J ends, which lost 5 bases and 7 bases, there was a span of 15 bases.

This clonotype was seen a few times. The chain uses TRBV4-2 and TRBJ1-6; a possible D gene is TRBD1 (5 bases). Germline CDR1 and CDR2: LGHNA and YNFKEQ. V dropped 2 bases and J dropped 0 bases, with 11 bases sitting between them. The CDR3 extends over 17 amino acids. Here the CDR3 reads CASSQFGGSSYNSPLHF. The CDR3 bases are TGTGCCAGCAGCCAATTTGGGGGGAGCTCCTATAATTCACCCCTCCACTTT.

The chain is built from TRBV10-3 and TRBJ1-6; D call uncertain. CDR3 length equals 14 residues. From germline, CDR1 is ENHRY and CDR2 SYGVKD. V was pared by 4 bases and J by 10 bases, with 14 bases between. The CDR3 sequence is CAISAGNGPSPLHF. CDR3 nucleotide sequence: TGTGCCATCAGTGCCGGGAATGGGCCGTCACCCCTCCACTTT.

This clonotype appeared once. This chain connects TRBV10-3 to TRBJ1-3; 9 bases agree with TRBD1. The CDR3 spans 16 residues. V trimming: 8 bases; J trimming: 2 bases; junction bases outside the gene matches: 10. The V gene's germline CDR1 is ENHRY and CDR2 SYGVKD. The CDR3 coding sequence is TGTGCCATCGTGCGGGACAGGGAGAACACTGGAAACACCATATATTTT. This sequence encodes CAIVRDRENTGNTIYF.

This chain's CDR3 is CASRGAVRLDSPLHF. The CDR3 DNA follows: TGTGCCAGCAGGGGGGCAGTGAGATTGGATTCACCCCTCCACTTT. The chain employs TRBV12-3 or TRBV12-4 and TRBJ1-6; perhaps TRBD1 as D (6 bases). Trimming cost V 6 bases and J 8 bases, with 17 bases left between them. The CDR3 sequence is 15 residues long.

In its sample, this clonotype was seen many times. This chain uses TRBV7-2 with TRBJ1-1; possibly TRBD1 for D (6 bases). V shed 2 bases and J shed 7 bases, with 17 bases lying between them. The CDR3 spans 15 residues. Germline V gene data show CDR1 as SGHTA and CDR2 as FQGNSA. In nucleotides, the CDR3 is TGTGCCAGCAGCTTAAGCGGGGGGCAATCCCTTGAAGCTTTCTTT. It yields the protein CASSLSGGQSLEAFF.

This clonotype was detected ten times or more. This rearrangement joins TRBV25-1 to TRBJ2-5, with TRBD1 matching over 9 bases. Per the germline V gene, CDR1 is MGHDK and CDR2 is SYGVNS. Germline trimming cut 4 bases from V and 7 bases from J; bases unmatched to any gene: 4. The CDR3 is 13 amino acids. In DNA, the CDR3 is TGTGCCAGCAGTGGGGACAGGGTGGGGACCCAGTACTTC. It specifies CASSGDRVGTQYF.

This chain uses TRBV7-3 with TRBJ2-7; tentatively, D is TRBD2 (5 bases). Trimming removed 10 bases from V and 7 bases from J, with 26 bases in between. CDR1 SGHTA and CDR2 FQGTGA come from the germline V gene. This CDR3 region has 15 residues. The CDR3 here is CATSETGSSYNEQYF. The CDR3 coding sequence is TGTGCCACCAGTGAGACGGGAAGCTCCTACAATGAGCAGTACTTC.